The 7 T cell receptor beta chains below come from one sample, sequenced in a study of cytomegalovirus exposure and HLA in healthy donors. It was with 60 Vbeta and 13 Jbeta primers that the PCR ran. Generated by immunoSEQ multiplex PCR, the TCRdb table keeps only in-frame clones and is missing some. The table has roughly 60,000 clones, approximately 70% seen once. The sample comprised PBMCs. The receptors stem from a woman aged 60-75 years in good health and CMV-seropositive.

This chain joins TRBV2 and TRBJ1-6; the match to TRBD1 covers 7 bases. V lost 6 bases to trimming and J lost 10 bases; unmatched junction nucleotides: 6. CDR3 size: 13 residues. Germline-derived CDR1 and CDR2 are SNHLY and FYNNEI. The CDR3 loop is CASSRDRVSPLHF. The CDR3 bases are TGTGCCAGCAGCCGGGACAGAGTCTCACCCCTCCACTTT.

The J gene is TRBJ2-3, the V gene TRBV5-8; the match to TRBD2 covers 10 bases. Germline CDR1 SGHTS, CDR2 YDEGEE. V dropped 7 bases and J dropped 5; count of bases not matched to a gene: 13. The CDR3 length is 16 residues. The CDR3 DNA sequence: TGTGCCAGCGGGACTGGGCTAGCGGGGGCGGAAGATACGCAGTATTTT. Translated: CASGTGLAGAEDTQYF.

The chain has TRBV5-5 and TRBJ1-3; D is uncertain. Germline CDR1 reads SGHKS; CDR2 reads YYEKEE (reference sequence). V was clipped by 4 bases and J by 3 bases, with 20 bases between them. This CDR3 has 17 residues. The CDR3 reads CASSLSPPQMIGNTIYF. The CDR3 DNA reads as TGTGCCAGCAGCCTTTCCCCCCCTCAGATGATTGGAAACACCATATATTTT.

This clone has a handful of counts. The chain is built from TRBV6-5 and TRBJ2-4, with a possible D match to TRBD2 (5 bases). Trimming pared 5 bases from V and 6 bases from J, leaving 8 bases between. The germline V gene has CDR1 MNHEY and CDR2 SVGAGI. This CDR3 comprises 12 residues. In DNA, the CDR3 is TGTGCCAGCAGTGAAAGCGGAAACATTCAGTACTTC. This sequence encodes CASSESGNIQYF.

This chain uses TRBV5-1 with TRBJ1-1; 8 bases are shared with TRBD1. CDR1 SGHRS and CDR2 YFSETQ come from the germline V gene. There are 14 residues in the CDR3. V was pared by 5 bases and J by 5 bases, with 8 bases of the junction left unmatched. CDR3 protein: CASSPGGAFTEAFF. CDR3 nucleotide sequence: TGCGCCAGCAGTCCAGGGGGCGCTTTTACTGAAGCTTTCTTT.

This clone was observed a few times. The J gene is TRBJ1-1, the V gene TRBV6-4; D ambiguous. The CDR3 is 13 amino acids. Germline V gene lookup returns CDR1 MRHNA and CDR2 SNTAGT. The V end was cut by 5 bases, the J end by 4 bases, with 11 bases between. CDR3 DNA sequence: TGTGCCAGCAGTCTCCAGGAGGGCACTGAAGCTTTCTTT. This encodes CASSLQEGTEAFF.

CDR3: CASSSARDNQPQHF. In DNA, the CDR3 is TGTGCCAGCAGCTCAGCCCGGGACAATCAGCCCCAGCATTTT. The V call is TRBV5-6, the J call TRBJ1-5; D gene uncertain. The V end lost 3 bases, the J end lost 3 bases, and 10 bases lay between the germline ends. The CDR3 consists of 14 residues. Germline CDR1 reads SGHDT; CDR2 reads YYEEEE.